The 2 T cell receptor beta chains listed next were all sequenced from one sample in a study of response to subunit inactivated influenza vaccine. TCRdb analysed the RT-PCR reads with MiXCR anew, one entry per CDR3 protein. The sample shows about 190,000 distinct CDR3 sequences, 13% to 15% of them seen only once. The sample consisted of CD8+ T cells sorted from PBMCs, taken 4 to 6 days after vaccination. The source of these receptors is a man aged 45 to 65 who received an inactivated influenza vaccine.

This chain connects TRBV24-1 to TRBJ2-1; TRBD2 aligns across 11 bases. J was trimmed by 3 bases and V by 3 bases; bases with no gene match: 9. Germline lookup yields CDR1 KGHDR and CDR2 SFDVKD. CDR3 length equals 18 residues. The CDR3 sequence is CATSDRTSGPIFYNEQFF. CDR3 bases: TGTGCCACCAGTGATAGGACTAGCGGGCCCATTTTCTACAATGAGCAGTTCTTC.

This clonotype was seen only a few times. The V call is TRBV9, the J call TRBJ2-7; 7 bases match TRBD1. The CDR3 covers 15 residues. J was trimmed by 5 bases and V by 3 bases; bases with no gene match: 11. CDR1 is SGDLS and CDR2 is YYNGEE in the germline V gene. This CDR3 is CASSATGTADHEQYF. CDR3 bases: TGTGCCAGCAGCGCAACCGGGACAGCAGACCACGAGCAGTACTTC.